These 25 T cell receptor beta chains originate from one sample sequenced in a study of PD-1 blockade in classical Hodgkin lymphoma. Produced via immunoSEQ multiplex PCR; TCRdb's table is partial and in-frame only. The sample shows about 64,000 clones, just over 90% of them seen only once. Documented time point: cycle 4 day 1 (C4D1), after 6 weeks of nivolumab. Brentuximab vedotin exposure varied, and every patient relapsed after autologous stem cell transplantation. The starting material was peripheral blood mononuclear cells (PBMCs), obtained before the fourth cycle of nivolumab. The receptors here all came from a human donor with classical Hodgkin lymphoma.

The genes are TRBV4-2 and TRBJ2-1, with TRBD2 matching 16 bases. The CDR3 contains 21 residues. With 2 bases clipped from V and 3 bases from J, the junction kept 13 bases outside the gene matches. Germline lookup yields CDR1 LGHNA and CDR2 YNFKEQ. This CDR3 reads CASSQKGGTSGRARDYNEQFF. The CDR3, as DNA: TGTGCCAGCAGCCAAAAGGGGGGGACTAGCGGGAGGGCCCGGGACTACAATGAGCAGTTCTTC.

V usage is TRBV29-1 and J usage is TRBJ2-7; 9 bases match TRBD2. In germline, CDR1 is SQVTM, CDR2 ANQGSEA. Losses at the gene ends were 5 bases for V and 3 bases for J; bases not matched to a gene: 5. This CDR3 has 13 residues. CDR3 in amino acids: CSVQGTSIYEQYF. CDR3 sequence (DNA): TGCAGCGTTCAAGGGACTAGCATCTACGAGCAGTACTTC.

The J gene is TRBJ2-6, the V gene TRBV27; D gene uncertain. The CDR3 has 13 amino acids. CDR1 MNHEY and CDR2 SMNVEV come from the germline V gene (reference sequence). V was trimmed by 3 bases and J by 2 bases, leaving 2 bases between them. For the CDR3, the DNA is TGTGCCAGCAGTTTGGCTGGGGCCAACGTCCTGACTTTC. Translation: CASSLAGANVLTF.

V is TRBV5-4 and J is TRBJ2-7; D remains ambiguous. Germline values: CDR1 SGHNT, CDR2 YYREEE (reference sequence). This CDR3 spans 14 amino acids. V was trimmed by 1 base and J by 2 bases, leaving 10 bases between them. CDR3 DNA: TGTGCCAGCAGCTTGTCCGCGGAAACCTACGAGCAGTACTTC. This codes for CASSLSAETYEQYF.

The rearrangement links TRBV10-3 to TRBJ2-5; 8 bases are a match to TRBD1. This CDR3 has 15 amino acids. Trimming took 10 bases from V and 5 from J; bases not matched to a gene: 15. Germline V gene lookup returns CDR1 ENHRY and CDR2 SYGVKD. Here the CDR3 reads CASSLTGQGRETQYF. CDR3 in DNA: TGTGCCAGTTCACTAACAGGACAGGGACGGGAGACCCAGTACTTC.

A single count supports this clone. The J gene is TRBJ1-1, the V gene TRBV6-1, with D unresolved. The CDR3 contains 13 residues. The V end was cut by 1 base, the J end by 1 base, with 4 bases between. Looked up from germline, CDR1 is MNHNS and CDR2 is SASEGT. CDR3 sequence: CASSEEGNTEAFF. CDR3 in DNA: TGTGCCAGCAGTGAAGAGGGGAACACTGAAGCTTTCTTT.

The J gene is TRBJ1-2, the V gene TRBV6-6, with TRBD1 identical over 12 bases. The junction had 6 bases not matched to a gene; V was cut back by 6 bases and J by 4 bases. The CDR3 sequence is 15 residues long. In germline, CDR1 is MNHNY, CDR2 SVGAGI (reference sequence). The CDR3 DNA sequence: TGTGCCAGCAGGACCGGGACAGGGGGCGGCTATGGCTACACCTTC. This translates into CASRTGTGGGYGYTF.

Notes on this clone: The likely explanation is a read error, given a far larger clone one base away. This chain joins TRBV27 and TRBJ2-1; 10 nucleotides line up with TRBD2. The CDR3 is 17 amino acids. Germline assignment: CDR1 MNHEY and CDR2 SMNVEV (reference sequence). With 1 base clipped from V and 1 base from J, the junction kept 4 bases outside the gene matches. The CDR3 DNA sequence: TGTGCCAGCAGTTTATGGGCTAGCGGGAGTTCCTACAATGAGCAGTTCTTC. It is translated as CASSLWASGSSYNEQFF.

This rearrangement joins TRBV15 to TRBJ2-7; TRBD1 or TRBD2 may be the D gene (6 bases each). V was trimmed by 1 base and J by 9 bases, leaving 10 bases between them. Germline assignment: CDR1 LNHNV and CDR2 YYDKDF (reference sequence). The CDR3 is made up of 12 amino acids. CDR3 region: CATSRGPGAQYF. CDR3 sequence (DNA): TGTGCCACCAGCAGAGGGCCGGGGGCGCAGTACTTC.

The chain uses TRBV2 and TRBJ2-5; 7 nucleotides agree with TRBD1. Losses at the gene ends were 3 bases for V and 6 bases for J; bases not matched to a gene: 7. Germline values: CDR1 SNHLY, CDR2 FYNNEI. The CDR3 runs 14 residues. The CDR3 nucleotides read TGTGCCAGCAGTGAGGGGACAGACGGGAAGACCCAGTACTTC. Its translation is CASSEGTDGKTQYF.

The CDR3 DNA is TGTGCCAGCAGCTTGGGGACTAGCGGAGAAGAGACCCAGTACTTC. It specifies CASSLGTSGEETQYF. J is TRBJ2-5 and V is TRBV5-6, with 10 bases aligning to TRBD2. The CDR3 sequence is 15 residues long. V trimming: 0 bases; J trimming: 3 bases; junction bases outside the gene matches: 2. Germline V gene lookup returns CDR1 SGHDT and CDR2 YYEEEE.

The count of this clone is one. The chain uses TRBV5-1 and TRBJ2-4; 8 bases are a match to TRBD1. Unmatched junction bases numbered 3, after V lost 0 bases and J lost 4 bases. The CDR3 contains 15 residues. Germline CDR1 and CDR2: SGHRS and YFSETQ. The CDR3 DNA reads TGCGCCAGCAGCTTGGAGACAGGGGAAAAAAACATTCAGTACTTC. It yields the protein CASSLETGEKNIQYF. Full variable domain (remainder filled in from reference TRBV5-1 and TRBJ2-4): KAGVTQTPRYLIKTRGQQVTLSCSPISGHRSVSWYQQTPGQGLQFLFEYFSETQRNKGNFPGRFSGRQFSNSRSEMNVSTLELGDSALYLCASSLETGEKNIQYFGAGTRLSVL.

The chain uses TRBV28 and TRBJ2-3; D is possibly TRBD2 (6 bases). Germline lookup yields CDR1 MDHEN and CDR2 SYDVKM. The CDR3 extends over 11 amino acids. Trimming stripped 6 bases from V and 6 bases from J, with 7 bases between. The CDR3 reads CASRGRDTQYF. In DNA, the CDR3 is TGTGCCAGCAGGGGGAGGGATACGCAGTATTTT.

The V and J genes are TRBV29-1 and TRBJ1-2; 7 nucleotides match TRBD1. The V gene's germline CDR1 is SQVTM and CDR2 ANQGSEA. CDR3 length: 13 amino acids. The ends lost 4 bases at V and 4 bases at J; junction bases unmatched: 6. The DNA of the CDR3 is TGCAGCGTTGTAGGGGGCGGCTTCTATGGCTACACCTTC. Its translation: CSVVGGGFYGYTF.

This sequence joins TRBV30 and TRBJ1-5; D unclear. V lost 0 bases and J lost 0, with 12 bases in between. This CDR3 region has 16 residues. Germline CDR1 and CDR2: GTSNPN and SVGIG (reference sequence). CDR3: CAWSVGPSYSNQPQHF. The DNA for the CDR3 is TGTGCCTGGAGTGTAGGCCCGTCGTATAGCAATCAGCCCCAGCATTTT. Combining the CDR3 with reference TRBV30 and TRBJ1-5 gives the whole variable domain SQTIHQWPATLVQPVGSPLSLECTVEGTSNPNLYWYRQAAGRGLQLLFYSVGIGQISSEVPQNLSASRPQDRQFILSSKKLLLSDSGFYLCAWSVGPSYSNQPQHFGDGTRLSIL.

The chain joins TRBV5-1 to TRBJ2-3; 8 nucleotides align to TRBD2. From germline, CDR1 is SGHRS and CDR2 YFSETQ. The CDR3 is 14 residues long. Germline trimming cut 4 bases from V and 0 bases from J; bases unmatched to any gene: 1. CDR3 bases: TGCGCCAGCAGCCGGGGGGGTAGCACAGATACGCAGTATTTT. It yields the protein CASSRGGSTDTQYF.

This chain uses TRBV9 with TRBJ1-1; 7 positions match TRBD1. The CDR3 is 14 amino acids. Losses at the gene ends were 3 bases for V and 0 bases for J; bases not matched to a gene: 2. CDR1 and CDR2 (germline): SGDLS, YYNGEE. CDR3 sequence reads: CASSATGMNTEAFF. CDR3 DNA sequence: TGTGCCAGCAGCGCGACAGGGATGAACACTGAAGCTTTCTTT.

This chain connects TRBV27 to TRBJ2-7; maybe TRBD1 (6 bases). Trimming cost V 0 bases and J 2 bases, with 11 bases left between them. CDR1 is MNHEY and CDR2 is SMNVEV in the germline V gene (reference sequence). There are 15 residues in the CDR3. In DNA, the CDR3 is TGTGCCAGCAGTTTATCGGCAGGGGTGACCTACGAGCAGTACTTC. It codes for CASSLSAGVTYEQYF.

The CDR3 protein is CASNPGAGANVLTF. DNA for the CDR3: TGTGCCAGTAACCCCGGGGCTGGGGCCAACGTCCTGACTTTC. The chain is built from TRBV19 and TRBJ2-6; weak D call: TRBD2 (5 bases). Trimming left V 7 bases short and J 2 bases short, with 9 bases between. The CDR3 length is 14 residues. Germline V gene data show CDR1 as LNHDA and CDR2 as SQIVND (reference sequence).

The V and J genes are TRBV30 and TRBJ2-5, with D perhaps assigned TRBD1 or TRBD2 (5 bases each). The CDR3 length is 13 residues. CDR1 is GTSNPN and CDR2 is SVGIG in the germline V gene (reference sequence). V gave up 3 bases and J gave up 4 bases, with 12 bases separating them. The CDR3 sequence is CAWRGVGLETQYF. CDR3 sequence (DNA): TGTGCCTGGAGGGGGGTTGGGCTAGAGACCCAGTACTTC.

The chain joins TRBV19 to TRBJ2-1; 10 bases are a match to TRBD2. Unmatched junction bases numbered 6, after V lost 4 bases and J lost 6 bases. Germline V gene lookup returns CDR1 LNHDA and CDR2 SQIVND (reference sequence). CDR3 size: 15 residues. The chain's CDR3 is CASSTRLAGINEQFF. The CDR3 nucleotides are TGTGCCAGTAGTACCCGACTAGCGGGCATCAATGAGCAGTTCTTC.

This rearrangement joins TRBV27 to TRBJ1-2, with TRBD1 as a possible D gene (6 bases). The V and J ends lost 3 bases and 3 bases respectively, with 8 bases between them. CDR3 length: 13 amino acids. From germline, CDR1 is MNHEY and CDR2 SMNVEV (reference sequence). The CDR3 DNA reads TGTGCCAGCAGTTTCGGACAGTACTATGGCTACACCTTC. Protein sequence: CASSFGQYYGYTF.

This clone was counted between two and nine times. The chain carries TRBV29-1 and TRBJ1-1; a weak D match, TRBD1 (6 bases). The V end lost 6 bases, the J end lost 5 bases, and 13 bases lay between the germline ends. The CDR3 runs to 12 residues. CDR1 and CDR2 from the germline V gene are SQVTM and ANQGSEA. The CDR3 here is CSVNTGMTEAFF. Written as DNA, the CDR3 is TGCAGCGTAAATACAGGGATGACTGAAGCTTTCTTT. The whole variable domain, remainder taken from reference TRBV29-1 and TRBJ1-1, is SAVISQKPSRDICQRGTSLTIQCQVDSQVTMMFWYRQQPGQSLTLIATANQGSEATYESGFVIDKFPISRPNLTFSTLTVSNMSPEDSSIYLCSVNTGMTEAFFGQGTRLTVV.

The rearrangement uses TRBV27 and TRBJ2-7; possibly TRBD2 for D (6 bases). V lost 2 bases to trimming and J lost 7 bases, with 6 bases between them. CDR1 is MNHEY and CDR2 is SMNVEV in the germline V gene (reference sequence). The CDR3 has 11 residues. The CDR3 nucleotides are TGTGCCAGCAGTTTAGGAGGGGAGCAGTACTTC. It specifies CASSLGGEQYF.

This sequence joins TRBV2 and TRBJ2-1; unclear D gene. V was clipped by 1 base and J by 7 bases, with 14 bases between them. The CDR3 runs 15 residues. Germline V gives CDR1 SNHLY, CDR2 FYNNEI. CDR3 nucleotides: TGTGCCAGCAGTGAAGTAACGGCCTTACAAAATGAGCAGTTCTTC. This gives the protein CASSEVTALQNEQFF.